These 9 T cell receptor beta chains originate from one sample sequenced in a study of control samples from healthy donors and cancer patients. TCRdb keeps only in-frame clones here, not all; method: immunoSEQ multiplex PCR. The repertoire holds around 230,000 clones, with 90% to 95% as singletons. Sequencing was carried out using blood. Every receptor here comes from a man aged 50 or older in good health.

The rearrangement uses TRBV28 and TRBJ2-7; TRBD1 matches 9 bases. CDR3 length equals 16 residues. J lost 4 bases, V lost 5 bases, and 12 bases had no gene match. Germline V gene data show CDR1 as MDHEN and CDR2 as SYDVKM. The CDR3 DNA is TGTGCCAGCAGTCCCGCGTTAGGGACAGGGAGGTACGAGCAGTACTTC. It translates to CASSPALGTGRYEQYF.

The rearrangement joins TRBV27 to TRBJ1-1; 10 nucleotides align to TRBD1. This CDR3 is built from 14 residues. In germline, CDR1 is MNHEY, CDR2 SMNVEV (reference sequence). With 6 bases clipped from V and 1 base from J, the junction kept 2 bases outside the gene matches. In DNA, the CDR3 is TGTGCCAGCAGGACAGGGGGCGAGAACACTGAAGCTTTCTTT. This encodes CASRTGGENTEAFF.

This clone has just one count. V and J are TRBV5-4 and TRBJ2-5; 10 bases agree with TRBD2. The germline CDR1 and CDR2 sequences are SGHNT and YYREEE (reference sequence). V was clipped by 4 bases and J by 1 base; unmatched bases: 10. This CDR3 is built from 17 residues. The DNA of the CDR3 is TGTGCCAGCAGCGTTGATTCTAGCGGGGGTTTCCAAGAGACCCAGTACTTC. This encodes CASSVDSSGGFQETQYF. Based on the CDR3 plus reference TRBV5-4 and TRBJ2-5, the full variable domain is ETGVTQSPTHLIKTRGQQVTLRCSSQSGHNTVSWYQQALGQGPQFIFQYYREEENGRGNFPPRFSGLQFPNYSSELNVNALELDDSALYLCASSVDSSGGFQETQYFGPGTRLLVL.

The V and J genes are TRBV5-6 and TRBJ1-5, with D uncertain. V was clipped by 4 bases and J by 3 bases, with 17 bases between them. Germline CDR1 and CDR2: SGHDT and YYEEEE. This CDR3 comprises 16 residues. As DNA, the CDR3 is TGTGCCAGCAGCCAGGCGGGATCGTCATACAATCAGCCCCAGCATTTT. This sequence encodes CASSQAGSSYNQPQHF.

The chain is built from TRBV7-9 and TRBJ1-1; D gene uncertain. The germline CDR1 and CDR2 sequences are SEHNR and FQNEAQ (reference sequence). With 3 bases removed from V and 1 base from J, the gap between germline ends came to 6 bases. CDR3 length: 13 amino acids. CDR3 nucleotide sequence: TGTGCCAGCAGCTTTCCCGGGAACACTGAAGCTTTCTTT. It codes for CASSFPGNTEAFF.

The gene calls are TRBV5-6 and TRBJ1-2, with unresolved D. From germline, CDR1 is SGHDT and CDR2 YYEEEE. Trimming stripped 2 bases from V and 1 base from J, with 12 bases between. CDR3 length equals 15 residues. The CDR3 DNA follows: TGTGCCAGCAGCTTCACCCCCCAAAGTAACTATGGCTACACCTTC. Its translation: CASSFTPQSNYGYTF.

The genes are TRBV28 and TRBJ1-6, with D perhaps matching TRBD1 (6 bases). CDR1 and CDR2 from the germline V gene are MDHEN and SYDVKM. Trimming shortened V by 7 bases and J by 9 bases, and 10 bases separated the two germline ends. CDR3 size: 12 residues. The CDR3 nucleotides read TGTGCCAGCACAGGGGTTGGTTCACCCCTCCACTTT. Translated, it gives CASTGVGSPLHF.

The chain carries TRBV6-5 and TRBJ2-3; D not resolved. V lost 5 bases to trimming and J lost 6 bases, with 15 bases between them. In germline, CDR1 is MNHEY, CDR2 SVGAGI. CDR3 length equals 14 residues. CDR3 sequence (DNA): TGTGCCAGCAGTCCGTCCGGATGGTCCGATACGCAGTATTTT. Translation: CASSPSGWSDTQYF.

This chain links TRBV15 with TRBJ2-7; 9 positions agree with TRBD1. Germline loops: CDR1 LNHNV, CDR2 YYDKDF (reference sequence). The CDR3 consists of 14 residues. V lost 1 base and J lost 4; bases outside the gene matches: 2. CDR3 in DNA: TGTGCCACCAGCAGAGGACAGGGGGAGTACGAGCAGTACGTC. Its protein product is CATSRGQGEYEQYV.